A single sample is the source of the 8 T cell receptor beta chains below, sequenced in a study of cytomegalovirus exposure and HLA in healthy donors. The study ran its PCR with 60 Vbeta and 13 Jbeta primers. Only in-frame clones appear in the TCRdb table, and some are missing; sequencing was by immunoSEQ multiplex PCR. The top ten clones hold roughly 0.5% of a sample with approximately 140,000 clones, roughly 86% of them seen once. Sequencing was carried out using PBMCs. All receptors derive from a woman in her 40s in good health and CMV-seronegative.

V is TRBV6-5 and J is TRBJ1-4; the D is unclear. Per germline, CDR1 MNHEY and CDR2 SVGAGI. V was trimmed by 0 bases and J by 6 bases, leaving 5 bases between them. This CDR3 region has 13 residues. As DNA, the CDR3 is TGTGCCAGCAGTTACTCCACGGATGAAAAACTGTTTTTT. Its translation: CASSYSTDEKLFF.

DNA of the CDR3: TGTGCCAGCAGCCCCCTCCCTTTCACAGGAAACTATGGCTACACCTTC. This encodes CASSPLPFTGNYGYTF. V gene TRBV27 combines with J gene TRBJ1-2; possible D gene TRBD1, 5 bases. CDR3 length equals 16 residues. CDR1 and CDR2 (germline): MNHEY, SMNVEV (reference sequence). Trimming took off 6 bases at V and 2 bases at J, with 19 bases between the two ends.

This clone has just a few counts. V is TRBV6-6 and J is TRBJ1-1; 9 bases fit TRBD1. Germline V gene lookup returns CDR1 MNHNY and CDR2 SVGAGI (reference sequence). The trim removed 6 bases at V and 2 bases at J, leaving 4 bases unmatched. The CDR3 consists of 14 residues. The CDR3 DNA follows: TGTGCCAGCAGAGGACAGGGGCGTAACACTGAAGCTTTCTTT. The encoded protein is CASRGQGRNTEAFF.

The chain joins TRBV7-9 to TRBJ2-2; D gene ambiguous. The germline V and J ends were trimmed by 7 bases and 4 bases, with 10 bases remaining between them. Germline CDR1 and CDR2: SEHNR and FQNEAQ (reference sequence). The CDR3 is made up of 13 amino acids. CDR3 DNA: TGTGCCAGCACCCGTTCCGGCACCGGGGAGCTGTTTTTT. This sequence encodes CASTRSGTGELFF. Looking up the rest from reference TRBV7-9 and TRBJ2-2 gives the full variable domain: DTGVSQNPRHKITKRGQNVTFRCDPISEHNRLYWYRQTLGQGPEFLTYFQNEAQLEKSRLLSDRFSAERPKGSFSTLEIQRTEQGDSAMYLCASTRSGTGELFFGEGSRLTVL.

This clone was picked up one time. This rearrangement joins TRBV28 to TRBJ2-1; weak D call: TRBD2 (5 bases). The CDR3 has 12 residues. Germline V lookup: CDR1 MDHEN, CDR2 SYDVKM. The ends were cut back, 5 bases at V and 9 bases at J, with 11 bases in the middle. This CDR3 is CASSQEDFEQFF. In DNA, the CDR3 is TGTGCCAGCAGTCAGGAGGACTTTGAGCAGTTCTTC.

This clone was counted only a few times. The rearrangement uses TRBV5-6 and TRBJ2-3, with 7 bases identical to TRBD2. The J segment lost 5 bases and the V segment lost 5 bases, leaving 11 bases of the junction unmatched. This CDR3 has 15 residues. Germline CDR1 and CDR2: SGHDT and YYEEEE. DNA for the CDR3: TGTGCCAGCAGAGAATACGGACTAGGGATAGATACGCAGTATTTT. Translation gives CASREYGLGIDTQYF.

This chain links TRBV4-1 with TRBJ1-5, with 7 bases identical to TRBD1. The CDR3 totals 17 residues. Germline assignment: CDR1 MGHRA and CDR2 YSYEKL. Losses at the gene ends were 1 base for V and 5 bases for J; bases not matched to a gene: 11. The CDR3 protein is CASSQVPGQLTYQPQHF. For the CDR3, the DNA is TGCGCCAGCAGCCAAGTCCCGGGACAGTTAACTTATCAGCCCCAGCATTTT.

The rearrangement links TRBV7-9 to TRBJ2-7, with D possibly TRBD1 on 6 matching bases. V was pared by 1 base and J by 4 bases, with 11 bases between. Germline CDR1 and CDR2: SEHNR and FQNEAQ (reference sequence). The CDR3 covers 14 residues. The CDR3 sequence is CASSLETGWYEQYF. The CDR3 DNA follows: TGTGCCAGCAGCTTAGAGACAGGCTGGTACGAGCAGTACTTC.